Each of the 30 T cell receptor beta chains below was sequenced from the same sample in a study of blood T cell repertoires in COVID-19. Using immunoSEQ multiplex PCR, the repertoire was profiled, and TCRdb retains in-frame clones only, with some absent. The sample lists 80,000 or so clones, approximately 90% seen once, with about 2.5% in the top ten. Sequencing was done on a sample of peripheral blood. Every receptor here comes from a man aged 50-60 years with acute or convalescent COVID-19.

This chain uses TRBV2 with TRBJ2-2, with 9 bases that match TRBD2. The V gene end was trimmed by 8 bases and the J gene end by 7 bases; junction bases not matched to a gene: 5. Per the germline V gene, CDR1 is SNHLY and CDR2 is FYNNEI. The CDR3 covers 13 residues. CDR3 coding DNA: TGTGCCAGCTCTAGCGGGGTGGTCGGGGAGCTGTTTTTT. Translated: CASSSGVVGELFF.

The chain has TRBV3-1 (or the pseudogene TRBV3-2) and TRBJ1-1; D remains ambiguous. Germline CDR1 LGHDT, CDR2 YNNKEL (reference sequence). The CDR3 consists of 15 residues. V was clipped by 4 bases and J by 6 bases, with 18 bases between them. This CDR3 is CASSLLAVINAEAFF. For the CDR3, the DNA is TGTGCCAGCAGCCTTTTAGCGGTGATCAACGCTGAAGCTTTCTTT.

The chain combines TRBV10-3 with TRBJ1-1; D is unclear. Trimming cost V 3 bases and J 0 bases, with 11 bases left between them. This CDR3 region has 15 residues. The germline CDR1 and CDR2 sequences are ENHRY and SYGVKD. The CDR3 spells CAISDTAKMNTEAFF. DNA of the CDR3: TGTGCCATCAGTGACACAGCAAAAATGAACACTGAAGCTTTCTTT.

V usage is TRBV2 and J usage is TRBJ1-5; D is unclear. Trimming left V 5 bases short and J 0 bases short, with 11 bases between. The CDR3 covers 15 residues. The V gene's germline CDR1 is SNHLY and CDR2 FYNNEI. The CDR3, as DNA: TGTGCCAGCAGTTCGTTCGGGGTTAGCAATCAGCCCCAGCATTTT. Its translation is CASSSFGVSNQPQHF. Full variable domain (missing parts from reference TRBV2 and TRBJ1-5): EPEVTQTPSHQVTQMGQEVILRCVPISNHLYFYWYRQILGQKVEFLVSFYNNEISEKSEIFDDQFSVERPDGSNFTLKIRSTKLEDSAMYFCASSSFGVSNQPQHFGDGTRLSIL.

A word on this clone: At the DNA level, this CDR3 is encoded by other sequences in the same sample as well. V is TRBV20-1 and J is TRBJ1-1; D uncertain. CDR3 length equals 10 residues. Between the trimmed V and J ends, which lost 6 bases and 5 bases, there was a span of 7 bases. Germline loops: CDR1 DFQATT, CDR2 SNEGSKA (reference sequence). The CDR3 is CSAGGTEAFF. Written as DNA, the CDR3 is TGCAGTGCCGGAGGAACTGAAGCTTTCTTT.

This clone was recorded once. The genes are TRBV9 and TRBJ1-2; D is perhaps TRBD1 (5 bases). Trimming cost V 0 bases and J 3 bases, with 12 bases left between them. Germline values: CDR1 SGDLS, CDR2 YYNGEE. The CDR3 totals 15 residues. CDR3 coding DNA: TGTGCCAGCAGCGTAGCCGAGAGACAGTACTATGGCTACACCTTC. This sequence encodes CASSVAERQYYGYTF.

The chain employs TRBV28 and TRBJ1-1, with 8 bases lining up with TRBD1. Germline V gene data show CDR1 as MDHEN and CDR2 as SYDVKM. CDR3 length equals 15 residues. V was clipped by 5 bases and J by 5 bases; unmatched bases: 10. CDR3 DNA: TGTGCCAGCAGTCTTACTTCAGGGGGCAGGACTGAAGCTTTCTTT. It encodes CASSLTSGGRTEAFF. Full variable domain (outside the CDR3, taken from reference TRBV28 and TRBJ1-1): DVKVTQSSRYLVKRTGEKVFLECVQDMDHENMFWYRQDPGLGLRLIYFSYDVKMKEKGDIPEGYSVSREKKERFSLILESASTNQTSMYLCASSLTSGGRTEAFFGQGTRLTVV.

This clone was found a few times. The chain links TRBV10-2 to TRBJ1-1, with 9 bases fitting TRBD1. The J segment lost 5 bases and the V segment lost 6 bases, leaving 10 bases of the junction unmatched. The CDR3 is 15 amino acids. Germline CDR1 WSHSY, CDR2 SAAADI. Here the CDR3 DNA reads TGCGCCAGCAGGCACGGGACAGGGATTCTAACTGAAGCTTTCTTT. Its protein product is CASRHGTGILTEAFF.

The CDR3, as DNA: TGTGCCAGCTCACCTAATATACAGGGGGTTACTGAAGCTTTCTTT. Translation: CASSPNIQGVTEAFF. The chain joins TRBV18 to TRBJ1-1; 8 bases align to TRBD1. CDR1 and CDR2 (germline): KGHSH, LQKENI. The CDR3 runs 15 residues. With V trimmed by 3 bases and J by 5 bases, 8 bases remained unmatched. The whole variable domain, filled in from reference TRBV18 and TRBJ1-1, reads NAGVMQNPRHLVRRRGQEARLRCSPMKGHSHVYWYRQLPEEGLKFMVYLQKENIIDESGMPKERFSAEFPKEGPSILRIQQVVRGDSAAYFCASSPNIQGVTEAFFGQGTRLTVV.

In the case of this clone: A single base separates this from a much larger clone, so it may be a read error. The CDR3 DNA sequence: TGTGCCAGCCATACTACGGGGGAAGGGGGCTACACCTTC. Translation: CASHTTGEGGYTF. The V gene is TRBV6-5, the J gene TRBJ1-2, with D possibly TRBD1 on 5 matching bases. Trimming took 8 bases from V and 8 from J, leaving 18 bases between them. Germline loops: CDR1 MNHEY, CDR2 SVGAGI. The CDR3 spans 13 residues.

This chain joins TRBV2 and TRBJ2-1; 9 positions agree with TRBD1. CDR3 size: 15 residues. The germline CDR1 and CDR2 sequences are SNHLY and FYNNEI. The ends lost 6 bases at V and 5 bases at J; junction bases unmatched: 8. The CDR3 nucleotides are TGTGCCAGCAGCCCGGACAGGGGTCGGGACAATGAGCAGTTCTTC. Amino acid sequence: CASSPDRGRDNEQFF.

The rearrangement links TRBV11-2 to TRBJ2-1; 7 nucleotides match TRBD2. In germline, CDR1 is SGHAT, CDR2 FQNNGV. Trimming at V came to 3 bases and at J to 3 bases, leaving 14 bases not matched to a gene. This CDR3 has 18 residues. The CDR3 DNA follows: TGTGCCAGCAGCTTCGGTCATGGGGGGGAGGCGGACTACAATGAGCAGTTCTTC. Its translation is CASSFGHGGEADYNEQFF.

V and J are TRBV16 and TRBJ2-2; D perhaps matches TRBD1 (6 bases). The CDR3 length is 14 residues. With 5 bases removed from V and 7 bases from J, the gap between germline ends came to 14 bases. The germline V gene has CDR1 KGHSY and CDR2 FQNENV. The CDR3 here is CASSKTGPNGELFF. Written as DNA, the CDR3 is TGTGCCAGCAGCAAAACAGGGCCCAACGGGGAGCTGTTTTTT.

This rearrangement joins TRBV7-8 to TRBJ2-5, with TRBD1 matching 10 bases. Unmatched junction bases numbered 7, after V lost 5 bases and J lost 1 base. Germline assignment: CDR1 SGHVS and CDR2 FQNEAQ. This CDR3 is built from 16 residues. The DNA for the CDR3 is TGTGCCAGCAGCCTACGGGACAGGGGTACCCAAGAGACCCAGTACTTC. Its protein product is CASSLRDRGTQETQYF. The whole variable domain, remainder taken from reference TRBV7-8 and TRBJ2-5, is GAGVSQSPRYKVAKRGQDVALRCDPISGHVSLFWYQQALGQGPEFLTYFQNEAQLDKSGLPSDRFFAERPEGSVSTLKIQRTQQEDSAVYLCASSLRDRGTQETQYFGPGTRLLVL.

The chain employs TRBV5-6 and TRBJ2-5; no clear D. From germline, CDR1 is SGHDT and CDR2 YYEEEE. Between the trimmed V and J ends, which lost 3 bases and 7 bases, there was a span of 7 bases. The CDR3 has 11 residues. CDR3 region: CASSSTGTQYF. In nucleotides, the CDR3 is TGTGCCAGCAGCTCAACGGGGACCCAGTACTTC.

This clone came up a few times. The CDR3 region has the DNA TGTGCCAGCATCTCGCCCAGGGGACGGGAAGGTGGCTACACCTTC. Protein sequence: CASISPRGREGGYTF. V gene TRBV11-3 combines with J gene TRBJ1-2; D perhaps matches TRBD1 (6 bases). The CDR3 extends over 15 amino acids. V lost 7 bases and J 7 bases, leaving 22 bases between the germline ends. Germline lookup yields CDR1 SGHNT and CDR2 YENEEA.

The V gene is TRBV4-1, the J gene TRBJ2-2; D may be TRBD2 (6 bases). This CDR3 spans 19 amino acids. Germline values: CDR1 MGHRA, CDR2 YSYEKL. Trimming took 3 bases from V and 7 from J, leaving 27 bases between them. Here the CDR3 DNA reads TGCGCCAGCAGCCAGTTGTCACTCAACGTTCGGGGGTATAACGGGGAGCTGTTTTTT. This gives the protein CASSQLSLNVRGYNGELFF.

This sequence joins TRBV7-9 and TRBJ2-1, with TRBD2 matching over 7 bases. The CDR3 sequence is 14 residues long. V shed 5 bases, J shed 15 bases, and the junction held 16 bases outside the gene matches. Per the germline V gene, CDR1 is SEHNR and CDR2 is FQNEAQ (reference sequence). CDR3 loop: CASSQGAGDRSRFF. CDR3 nucleotide sequence: TGTGCCAGCAGCCAAGGGGCGGGGGACCGAAGTCGGTTCTTC.

The chain couples TRBV4-1 to TRBJ1-4; tentatively, D is TRBD1 (5 bases). The V gene lost 3 bases and the J gene lost 1 base, with 9 bases spanning the gap. Germline values: CDR1 MGHRA, CDR2 YSYEKL. The CDR3 covers 15 residues. The CDR3 loop is CASSQLGGTNEKLFF. The CDR3 DNA sequence: TGCGCCAGCAGCCAGCTCGGGGGAACTAATGAAAAACTGTTTTTT.

This clone was observed a single time. The chain is built from TRBV9 and TRBJ2-1; a possible D gene is TRBD2 (6 bases). V lost 0 bases and J lost 2, with 9 bases in between. Germline values: CDR1 SGDLS, CDR2 YYNGEE. This CDR3 spans 15 amino acids. The CDR3 sequence is CASSVVGGTYNEQFF. As DNA, the CDR3 is TGTGCCAGCAGCGTAGTGGGAGGTACCTACAATGAGCAGTTCTTC. The whole variable domain, filled in from reference TRBV9 and TRBJ2-1, reads DSGVTQTPKHLITATGQRVTLRCSPRSGDLSVYWYQQSLDQGLQFLIQYYNGEERAKGNILERFSAQQFPDLHSELNLSSLELGDSALYFCASSVVGGTYNEQFFGPGTRLTVL.

The chain links TRBV11-2 to TRBJ2-3; TRBD1 agrees at 7 bases. J gave up 10 bases and V 1 base, and 11 bases lay outside the gene matches. The germline CDR1 and CDR2 sequences are SGHAT and FQNNGV. CDR3 length: 15 amino acids. This chain's CDR3 is CASSLVPDRVMSQYF. The DNA of the CDR3 is TGTGCCAGCAGCTTAGTACCCGACAGGGTGATGTCGCAGTATTTT.

CDR3 nucleotides: TGTGCCAGCAAGGCGGGGGCAGTCACCGGGGAGCTGTTTTTT. This sequence encodes CASKAGAVTGELFF. The V gene is TRBV2, the J gene TRBJ2-2; weak D call: TRBD2 (7 bases). Trimming removed 7 bases at V and 4 bases at J, with 13 bases between. The CDR3 covers 14 residues. Germline values: CDR1 SNHLY, CDR2 FYNNEI.

The chain employs TRBV2 and TRBJ2-2; D is uncertain. V was shortened by 1 base and J by 0 bases, with 6 bases between the two germline ends. Germline V lookup: CDR1 SNHLY, CDR2 FYNNEI. The CDR3 is made up of 15 amino acids. DNA of the CDR3: TGTGCCAGCAGTGAAGGGCACACGAACACCGGGGAGCTGTTTTTT. It translates to CASSEGHTNTGELFF.

The rearrangement uses TRBV11-2 and TRBJ2-3; TRBD1 agrees at 10 bases. The J segment lost 7 bases and the V segment lost 6 bases, leaving 7 bases of the junction unmatched. Germline V gene sequence: CDR1 SGHAT, CDR2 FQNNGV. The CDR3 has 14 residues. DNA of the CDR3: TGTGCCAGCAGTCTCCGGGACAGGGGTCATACGCAGTATTTT. Its protein is CASSLRDRGHTQYF. Together with reference TRBV11-2 and TRBJ2-3, the CDR3 gives the full variable domain: EAGVAQSPRYKIIEKRQSVAFWCNPISGHATLYWYQQILGQGPKLLIQFQNNGVVDDSQLPKDRFSAERLKGVDSTLKIQPAKLEDSAVYLCASSLRDRGHTQYFGPGTRLTVL.

This clone was observed a handful of times. V is TRBV20-1 and J is TRBJ2-5; 9 bases line up with TRBD2. Germline values: CDR1 DFQATT, CDR2 SNEGSKA (reference sequence). The V segment lost 3 bases and the J segment 4 bases; nucleotides outside the gene matches: 15. CDR3 length: 17 amino acids. The CDR3 DNA is TGCAGTGCTAGTGGGTTTCAGCGGGGGGCAGACCGAGAGACCCAGTACTTC. Protein: CSASGFQRGADRETQYF.

The CDR3 nucleotides read TGTGCCAGCAGTGATCTAAGTCCTGAGCAGTTCTTC. Amino acid sequence: CASSDLSPEQFF. The chain is built from TRBV2 and TRBJ2-1; no firm D call. The V gene's germline CDR1 is SNHLY and CDR2 FYNNEI. V lost 3 bases, J lost 9 bases, and 9 bases lay in between. This CDR3 has 12 amino acids.

The gene calls are TRBV7-9 and TRBJ1-2; TRBD1 is a possible D gene (5 bases). Trimming left V 5 bases short and J 4 bases short, with 11 bases between. The CDR3 consists of 13 residues. Germline loops: CDR1 SEHNR, CDR2 FQNEAQ (reference sequence). The CDR3 protein is CASSQGARYGYTF. In DNA form, the CDR3 reads TGTGCCAGCAGCCAAGGGGCGCGCTATGGCTACACCTTC.

The rearrangement joins TRBV5-1 to TRBJ2-1; the D gene is possibly TRBD1 (5 bases). This CDR3 has 17 residues. The germline V gene encodes CDR1 SGHRS and CDR2 YFSETQ. Trimming stripped 4 bases from V and 4 bases from J, with 21 bases between. CDR3 region: CASSPLPDSLRYNEQFF. CDR3 bases: TGCGCCAGCAGCCCCCTCCCCGACAGTCTGCGGTACAATGAGCAGTTCTTC.

This clone was seen more than once but under ten times. The chain joins TRBV19 to TRBJ1-5; D perhaps matches TRBD1 (5 bases). In germline, CDR1 is LNHDA, CDR2 SQIVND (reference sequence). The CDR3 is made up of 14 amino acids. The germline V and J ends were trimmed by 3 bases and 3 bases, with 9 bases remaining between them. CDR3 nucleotides: TGTGCCAGTAGTATGTACAGGACCAATCAGCCCCAGCATTTT. It encodes CASSMYRTNQPQHF.

The CDR3 nucleotides read TGTGCCAGCAGCTTAGTTCGGACAGCCAATTCACCCCTCCACTTT. Its protein product is CASSLVRTANSPLHF. The chain is built from TRBV7-2 and TRBJ1-6; possibly TRBD1 for D (6 bases). V lost 1 base and J 7 bases, leaving 11 bases between the germline ends. The CDR3 has 15 amino acids. The germline gives CDR1 SGHTA, CDR2 FQGNSA.